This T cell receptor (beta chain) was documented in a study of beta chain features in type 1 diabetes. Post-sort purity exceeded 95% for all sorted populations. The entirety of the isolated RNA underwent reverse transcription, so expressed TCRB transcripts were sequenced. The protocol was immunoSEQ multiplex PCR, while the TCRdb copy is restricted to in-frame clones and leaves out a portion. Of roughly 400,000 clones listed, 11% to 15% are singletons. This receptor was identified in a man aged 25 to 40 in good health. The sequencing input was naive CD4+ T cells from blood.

The DNA of the CDR3 is TGTGCCATGTCTAGCGGGGAGGAGACCCAGTACTTC. This gives the protein CAMSSGEETQYF. V usage is TRBV10-3 and J usage is TRBJ2-5; TRBD2 agrees at 9 bases. Looked up from germline, CDR1 is ENHRY and CDR2 is SYGVKD. The V and J ends lost 9 bases and 5 bases, in that order; junction bases with no gene match: 4. CDR3 size: 12 residues.